A single sample gave rise to the 26 T cell receptor beta chains below, sequenced in a study of shared clonotypes between healthy human individuals. Method: immunoSEQ multiplex PCR; TCRdb's copy keeps in-frame clones and lacks some. The sample records approximately 700,000 clones, less than 80% being singletons. The material sequenced was memory CD4+ T cells sorted from blood. The subset is: CD45RA-negative fraction. The receptor source for this set is a woman in her twenties or thirties in good health.

This rearrangement joins TRBV10-1 to TRBJ2-3, with a tentative D call TRBD1 (5 bases). The V gene lost 4 bases and the J gene lost 5 bases, with 7 bases spanning the gap. Germline lookup yields CDR1 WNHNN and CDR2 SYGVQD (reference sequence). CDR3 size: 12 residues. CDR3 sequence: CASSARGDTQYF. The CDR3 DNA follows: TGCGCCAGCAGTGCTAGGGGAGATACGCAGTATTTT.

In its sample, this clone was seen a few times. The chain recombines TRBV6-6 with TRBJ1-1; a possible D gene is TRBD1 (5 bases). Trimming removed 5 bases from V and 5 bases from J, with 18 bases in between. This CDR3 has 15 amino acids. In germline, CDR1 is MNHNY, CDR2 SVGAGI (reference sequence). This CDR3 is CASSLGPLRGTEAFF. The CDR3 DNA sequence: TGTGCCAGCAGTCTGGGACCTCTCCGTGGGACTGAAGCTTTCTTT.

Only one count was recorded for this clone. The chain couples TRBV2 to TRBJ2-7, with TRBD2 as a possible D gene (6 bases). The CDR3 loop spans 14 amino acids. The germline gives CDR1 SNHLY, CDR2 FYNNEI. V shed 7 bases and J shed 3 bases, with 16 bases lying between them. CDR3 sequence reads: CASKSFGGLYEQYF. CDR3 sequence (DNA): TGTGCCAGCAAAAGTTTCGGGGGTCTCTACGAGCAGTACTTC.

J is TRBJ2-6 and V is TRBV9; D gene uncertain. This CDR3 region has 15 residues. With 3 bases removed from V and 0 bases from J, the gap between germline ends came to 7 bases. The germline CDR1 and CDR2 sequences are SGDLS and YYNGEE. The CDR3 region is CASSGINSGANVLTF. The CDR3 bases are TGTGCCAGCAGCGGGATCAACTCTGGGGCCAACGTCCTGACTTTC.

V gene TRBV29-1 combines with J gene TRBJ2-3, with 9 bases lining up with TRBD1. The CDR3 is 12 residues long. CDR1 and CDR2 from the germline V gene are SQVTM and ANQGSEA. V was pared by 5 bases and J by 6 bases, with 3 bases of the junction left unmatched. Written as DNA, the CDR3 is TGCAGCGTTAACAGGGGGCCGGATACGCAGTATTTT. Translation: CSVNRGPDTQYF.

The chain combines TRBV5-1 with TRBJ1-4, with a weak D call TRBD1 (6 bases). Germline lookup yields CDR1 SGHRS and CDR2 YFSETQ. The CDR3 spans 15 residues. V lost 2 bases and J lost 0, with 8 bases in between. In DNA form, the CDR3 reads TGCGCCAGCAGCTTACAGGGAGCAACTAATGAAAAACTGTTTTTT. Translation: CASSLQGATNEKLFF.

This rearrangement joins TRBV2 to TRBJ2-2; a possible D gene is TRBD1 (6 bases). Germline-derived CDR1 and CDR2 are SNHLY and FYNNEI. The V end was cut by 4 bases, the J end by 4 bases, with 19 bases between. The CDR3 covers 17 residues. CDR3 DNA sequence: TGTGCCAGCAGTGGCCTCGGGGCTCTGACAGGCACCGGGGAGCTGTTTTTT. Its translation: CASSGLGALTGTGELFF.

The chain employs TRBV9 and TRBJ2-2; D unclear. V dropped 0 bases and J dropped 6 bases, with 12 bases sitting between them. CDR3 length: 15 amino acids. Germline V gives CDR1 SGDLS, CDR2 YYNGEE. DNA for the CDR3: TGTGCCAGCAGCGTAGCTGGGGTTCGCTCCGGGGAGCTGTTTTTT. This sequence encodes CASSVAGVRSGELFF.

Note on this clone: This may come from a read error, since a much larger clone is one base off. This chain links TRBV11-2 with TRBJ2-5; D is perhaps TRBD1 (6 bases). Germline V gene data show CDR1 as SGHAT and CDR2 as FQNNGV. V was shortened by 6 bases and J by 3 bases, with 11 bases between the two germline ends. The CDR3 is 13 residues long. CDR3: CASSYSGEETQYF. The CDR3 DNA sequence: TGTGCCAGCAGTTACTCAGGGGAAGAGACCCAGTACTTC.

The V gene is TRBV6-1, the J gene TRBJ2-7; TRBD1 aligns across 9 bases. Losses at the gene ends were 7 bases for V and 0 bases for J; bases not matched to a gene: 4. In germline, CDR1 is MNHNS, CDR2 SASEGT. CDR3 size: 14 residues. The DNA for the CDR3 is TGTGCCAGCACCAGACAGGGGGACTCCTACGAGCAGTACTTC. Amino acid sequence: CASTRQGDSYEQYF.

The chain has TRBV5-1 and TRBJ2-1; either TRBD1 or TRBD2 may supply D (5 bases each). The CDR3 covers 15 residues. The germline CDR1 and CDR2 sequences are SGHRS and YFSETQ. Trimming stripped 5 bases from V and 4 bases from J, with 16 bases between. The CDR3 loop is CASRFGDLPYNEQFF. The CDR3 nucleotides read TGCGCCAGCAGGTTTGGGGACCTCCCTTACAATGAGCAGTTCTTC. Using reference TRBV5-1 and TRBJ2-1 for the parts outside the CDR3, the full variable domain is KAGVTQTPRYLIKTRGQQVTLSCSPISGHRSVSWYQQTPGQGLQFLFEYFSETQRNKGNFPGRFSGRQFSNSRSEMNVSTLELGDSALYLCASRFGDLPYNEQFFGPGTRLTVL.

This chain joins TRBV18 and TRBJ2-1; D remains unclear. The CDR3 sequence is 14 residues long. CDR1 KGHSH and CDR2 LQKENI come from the germline V gene. V was cut by 3 bases and J by 3 bases, with 9 bases left in between. CDR3 in DNA: TGTGCCAGCTCACCCGGTAGCAACTACAATGAGCAGTTCTTC. It yields the protein CASSPGSNYNEQFF.

The gene calls are TRBV28 and TRBJ2-1, with 9 bases lining up with TRBD1. From germline, CDR1 is MDHEN and CDR2 SYDVKM. With V trimmed by 4 bases and J by 6 bases, 4 bases remained unmatched. The CDR3 is made up of 14 amino acids. CDR3: CASSSPGQGNEQFF. CDR3 bases: TGTGCCAGCAGTTCACCGGGACAGGGCAATGAGCAGTTCTTC.

The chain couples TRBV6-1 to TRBJ2-7, with D perhaps given as TRBD1 or TRBD2 (6 bases each). With 6 bases removed from V and 4 bases from J, the gap between germline ends came to 19 bases. Germline V gene data show CDR1 as MNHNS and CDR2 as SASEGT. This CDR3 region has 15 residues. CDR3 nucleotide sequence: TGTGCCAGCAGCTCGCTGTGGGGGGCTGGATACGAGCAGTACTTC. Translating it yields CASSSLWGAGYEQYF.

The chain joins TRBV7-8 to TRBJ2-7, with D perhaps matching TRBD2 (6 bases). This CDR3 has 15 residues. Germline CDR1 reads SGHVS; CDR2 reads FQNEAQ. V dropped 3 bases and J dropped 1 base, with 13 bases sitting between them. CDR3 residues: CASSFLALLSYEQYF. The CDR3, as DNA: TGTGCCAGCAGCTTTCTAGCGCTTCTTTCCTACGAGCAGTACTTC. The full variable domain, with the rest looked up from reference TRBV7-8 and TRBJ2-7, is GAGVSQSPRYKVAKRGQDVALRCDPISGHVSLFWYQQALGQGPEFLTYFQNEAQLDKSGLPSDRFFAERPEGSVSTLKIQRTQQEDSAVYLCASSFLALLSYEQYFGPGTRLTVT.

This chain links TRBV28 with TRBJ1-4; D is possibly TRBD1 (6 bases). V was trimmed by 5 bases and J by 8 bases, leaving 18 bases between them. Germline V gives CDR1 MDHEN, CDR2 SYDVKM. There are 15 residues in the CDR3. The CDR3 protein is CASSPWGAGWEKLFF. Here the CDR3 DNA reads TGTGCCAGCAGTCCGTGGGGGGCGGGTTGGGAAAAACTGTTTTTT.

The chain has TRBV10-3 and TRBJ2-1; 14 nucleotides agree with TRBD2. Germline V gene sequence: CDR1 ENHRY, CDR2 SYGVKD. The CDR3 consists of 18 residues. V lost 0 bases, J lost 6 bases, and 7 bases stayed unmatched. The CDR3: CAISESLGTSGSGNEQFF. Written as DNA, the CDR3 is TGTGCCATCAGTGAGTCGCTCGGGACTAGCGGGAGTGGCAATGAGCAGTTCTTC.

This rearrangement joins TRBV30 to TRBJ2-1; D might be TRBD1 or TRBD2, each matching 5 bases. The CDR3 consists of 11 residues. Trimming removed 5 bases at V and 5 bases at J, with 7 bases between. Per the germline V gene, CDR1 is GTSNPN and CDR2 is SVGIG (reference sequence). As DNA, the CDR3 is TGTGCCTGGGGGACGGACAATGAGCAGTTCTTC. Protein product: CAWGTDNEQFF.

The chain couples TRBV25-1 to TRBJ2-7; unclear D gene. V was clipped by 1 base and J by 3 bases, with 10 bases between them. Germline-derived CDR1 and CDR2 are MGHDK and SYGVNS. This CDR3 has 14 residues. The CDR3 DNA is TGTGCCAGCAGTGAATCCCGGGTGGGCTACGAGCAGTACTTC. Translating it yields CASSESRVGYEQYF.

A single count supports this clone. V gene TRBV11-2 combines with J gene TRBJ2-1; D is ambiguous. V lost 0 bases and J lost 8, with 14 bases in between. CDR1 is SGHAT and CDR2 is FQNNGV in the germline V gene. This CDR3 is 15 amino acids long. Here the CDR3 DNA reads TGTGCCAGCAGCTTAGACCCTCAGATGACGGATGAGCAGTTCTTC. It translates to CASSLDPQMTDEQFF.

The chain employs TRBV25-1 and TRBJ2-5, with 7 nucleotides matching TRBD2. The CDR3 runs to 14 residues. The germline V gene has CDR1 MGHDK and CDR2 SYGVNS. Germline trimming cut 4 bases from V and 3 bases from J; bases unmatched to any gene: 5. The CDR3 nucleotides read TGTGCCAGCAGTGTCCCTAGCGGAAAAGAGACCCAGTACTTC. This translates into CASSVPSGKETQYF.

The chain employs TRBV20-1 and TRBJ1-1; possibly TRBD1 for D (6 bases). The ends were cut back, 7 bases at V and 7 bases at J, with 13 bases in the middle. CDR3 length equals 11 residues. CDR1 DFQATT and CDR2 SNEGSKA come from the germline V gene (reference sequence). The CDR3 sequence is CSVRGANEAFF. In DNA form, the CDR3 reads TGCAGTGTGAGGGGGGCCAATGAAGCTTTCTTT.

The chain links TRBV19 to TRBJ2-1, with 7 bases lining up with TRBD1. The CDR3 is 16 residues long. V shed 5 bases, J shed 2 bases, and the junction held 9 bases outside the gene matches. Germline values: CDR1 LNHDA, CDR2 SQIVND (reference sequence). Here the CDR3 reads CASSLYRGRTYNEQFF. CDR3 coding DNA: TGTGCCAGTAGTCTTTACAGGGGCAGGACCTACAATGAGCAGTTCTTC.

This chain links TRBV5-6 with TRBJ1-2; D possibly corresponds to TRBD1 (6 bases). This CDR3 is built from 14 residues. Germline values: CDR1 SGHDT, CDR2 YYEEEE. V was clipped by 4 bases and J by 4 bases, with 14 bases between them. CDR3 DNA: TGTGCCAGCAGCGGGAAGACGGACAGCTATGGCTACACCTTC. As protein: CASSGKTDSYGYTF.

V gene TRBV25-1 combines with J gene TRBJ2-5, with 7 positions matching TRBD2. The better agreement between TRBJ2-7 and the DNA end casts doubt on the J call. The germline CDR1 and CDR2 sequences are MGHDK and SYGVNS. The CDR3 totals 13 residues. DNA of the CDR3: TGTGCCAGCAGTGAGGGCGGGGGCTACGAGCAGTACTTC. Amino acids: CASSEGGGYEQYF.

This clone has just a few counts. The gene calls are TRBV2 and TRBJ1-2; weak D call: TRBD1 (5 bases). CDR1 SNHLY and CDR2 FYNNEI come from the germline V gene. CDR3 length: 11 amino acids. V shed 10 bases and J shed 4 bases, with 10 bases lying between them. The CDR3 here is CATLQGYGYTF. The CDR3 coding sequence is TGTGCCACCCTGCAGGGCTATGGCTACACCTTC.